The clone carrying this T cell receptor (beta chain) has just a few counts. Trimming removed 0 bases at V and 5 bases at J, with 23 bases between. Germline values: CDR1 MGHRA, CDR2 YSYEKL. There are 18 residues in the CDR3. The data were taken from a study of cytomegalovirus exposure and HLA in healthy donors. The PCR employed 60 Vbeta primers together with 13 Jbeta primers. Data came from immunoSEQ multiplex PCR; TCRdb stores just in-frame clones and leaves some out. This table holds roughly 100,000 clones, more than 60% found once. The sequence came from a man under 40 in good health and CMV-seronegative. Material: PBMCs. The chain carries TRBV4-1 and TRBJ2-7; D uncertain. The chain's CDR3 is CASSQETVSRGRSNEQYF. CDR3 in DNA: TGCGCCAGCAGCCAAGAAACTGTGAGCCGAGGAAGGTCAAACGAGCAGTACTTC.